This TCR beta chain was observed in a study of circulating and synovial CD4+ cells in juvenile arthritis. Assay: immunoSEQ multiplex PCR; the TCRdb copy retains only in-frame clones and omits some. This table holds about 32,000 clones, around 93% found once. Study conclusions and caveats: Diversity here was lower than in bulk blood CD4 cells.

In the case of this clone: Its antigen is currently unknown.

Sequenced samples came from active juvenile idiopathic arthritis patients. CDR3 size: 14 residues. CDR1 is LNHDA, CDR2 SQIVND, per germline (reference sequence). The ends were cut back, 3 bases at V and 8 bases at J, with 16 bases in the middle. The receptor was derived from a human donor with juvenile idiopathic arthritis. The chain has TRBV19 and TRBJ1-2; D is possibly TRBD1 (5 bases). The specimen sequenced was CD4+ T cells from blood. The CDR3 sequence: CASSIGVRGGGYTF. For the CDR3, the DNA is TGTGCCAGTAGTATTGGTGTAAGGGGCGGAGGCTACACCTTC.